A selection of T cell receptor beta chains follows, all from one sample in a study of blood T cell repertoires in COVID-19. Clones were read by immunoSEQ multiplex PCR, and TCRdb kept only the in-frame ones, dropping some. The repertoire consists of about 140,000 clones, with 84% occurring once and the leading ten covering 6% to 7.5%. Sequencing was done on a sample of peripheral blood. The receptors were sampled from a human donor in a cohort sampled during active COVID-19. Both conserved end residues are part of each CDR3. D genes are given only for firm matches. Size values are once, few and many counts, or a class for expanded clones, and some rows have none.

v_call: TRBV4-2
j_call: TRBJ2-1
d_call: TRBD1
clone_size: NA
cdr3_nt: TGTGCCAGCAGCCCGGGACAGGGGGCTAATGAGCAGTTCTTC
cdr3_aa: CASSPGQGANEQFF

v_call: TRBV5-6
j_call: TRBJ1-6
d_call: NA
clone_size: NA
cdr3_nt: TGTGCCAGCAGCTTGAAGGACAGTCAGGCTTCACCCCTCCACTTT
cdr3_aa: CASSLKDSQASPLHF

v_call: TRBV24-1
j_call: TRBJ2-2
d_call: NA
clone_size: NA
cdr3_nt: TGTGCCACCTCTCAAAGGGGATCCGGGGAGCTGTTTTTT
cdr3_aa: CATSQRGSGELFF

v_call: TRBV30
j_call: TRBJ2-3
d_call: TRBD2
clone_size: once
cdr3_nt: TGTGCCTGGAGCGTGCGGGGGGCAGATACGCAGTATTTT
cdr3_aa: CAWSVRGADTQYF

v_call: TRBV4-2
j_call: TRBJ2-5
d_call: NA
clone_size: NA
cdr3_nt: TGTGCCAGCAGCCGCCGGCAGGACTCAGAGACCCAGTACTTC
cdr3_aa: CASSRRQDSETQYF

v_call: TRBV3-1/TRBV3-2
j_call: TRBJ2-1
d_call: TRBD2
clone_size: NA
cdr3_nt: TGTGCCAGCAGCCCCACCCGGACTAGCGACGGTGAGCAGTTCTTC
cdr3_aa: CASSPTRTSDGEQFF

v_call: TRBV27
j_call: TRBJ2-1
d_call: TRBD2
clone_size: NA
cdr3_nt: TGTGCCAGCAGTTCAAGACTAGCGGGGGTACTCAATGAGCAGTTCTTC
cdr3_aa: CASSSRLAGVLNEQFF

v_call: TRBV28
j_call: TRBJ2-2
d_call: NA
clone_size: NA
cdr3_nt: TGTGCCAGCAGCCTACGGGGGAACGGTTACACCGGGGAGCTGTTTTTT
cdr3_aa: CASSLRGNGYTGELFF

v_call: TRBV30
j_call: TRBJ1-5
d_call: NA
clone_size: NA
cdr3_nt: TGTGCCTGGAGGGACAGCCTTAATCAGCCCCAGCATTTT
cdr3_aa: CAWRDSLNQPQHF

v_call: TRBV18
j_call: TRBJ1-3
d_call: NA
clone_size: once
cdr3_nt: TGTGCCAGCTCACCCCCCGGGACACGAGGAAACACCATATATTTT
cdr3_aa: CASSPPGTRGNTIYF

v_call: TRBV5-1
j_call: TRBJ2-7
d_call: NA
clone_size: NA
cdr3_nt: TGCGCCAGCAGCGGGGGGTCAGGGTTCGCCCACGAGCAGTACTTC
cdr3_aa: CASSGGSGFAHEQYF

v_call: TRBV7-2
j_call: TRBJ2-3
d_call: NA
clone_size: once
cdr3_nt: TGTGCCAGCAGCTCCCAGGTGGATACGCAGTATTTT
cdr3_aa: CASSSQVDTQYF

v_call: TRBV9
j_call: TRBJ2-5
d_call: NA
clone_size: once
cdr3_nt: TGTGCCAGCAGCACTTCTGGACATAACCAAGAGACCCAGTACTTC
cdr3_aa: CASSTSGHNQETQYF

v_call: TRBV5-1
j_call: TRBJ1-1
d_call: TRBD1
clone_size: NA
cdr3_nt: TGCGCCAGCAGCTTTTCTGACAGGGTGAACACTGAAGCTTTCTTT
cdr3_aa: CASSFSDRVNTEAFF

v_call: TRBV7-6
j_call: TRBJ2-1
d_call: TRBD2
clone_size: NA
cdr3_nt: TGTGCCAGCAGCTTTGCGGGGGGCCGGGGGAGCCACAATGAGCAGTTCTTC
cdr3_aa: CASSFAGGRGSHNEQFF

v_call: TRBV18
j_call: TRBJ1-4
d_call: NA
clone_size: NA
cdr3_nt: TGTGCCAGCTCCCGAGAGGCGACAACTAATGAAAAACTGTTTTTT
cdr3_aa: CASSREATTNEKLFF

v_call: TRBV7-6
j_call: TRBJ2-7
d_call: TRBD2
clone_size: NA
cdr3_nt: TGTGCCAGCAGCCCAGAACTAGCGGGGGGGACCTACGAGCAGTACTTC
cdr3_aa: CASSPELAGGTYEQYF

v_call: TRBV29-1
j_call: TRBJ1-1
d_call: NA
clone_size: NA
cdr3_nt: TGCAGCGTTGAAACATGGGGCAGGAACACTGAAGCTTTCTTT
cdr3_aa: CSVETWGRNTEAFF

v_call: TRBV7-2
j_call: TRBJ2-7
d_call: NA
clone_size: NA
cdr3_nt: TGTGCCAGTAGCGGACAGGCGCGCTACGAGCAGTACTTC
cdr3_aa: CASSGQARYEQYF

v_call: TRBV6-6
j_call: TRBJ2-1
d_call: TRBD2
clone_size: NA
cdr3_nt: TGTGCCAGCAGTTTCCAAACAGCGGGGGAGCAGTTCTTC
cdr3_aa: CASSFQTAGEQFF

v_call: TRBV7-2
j_call: TRBJ2-7
d_call: NA
clone_size: NA
cdr3_nt: TGTGCCAGCAGTGAGCTCCGGACACCCCAGAAGCAGTACTTC
cdr3_aa: CASSELRTPQKQYF

v_call: TRBV19
j_call: TRBJ2-1
d_call: NA
clone_size: NA
cdr3_nt: TGTGCCACTACCGACAGAACTTACTACAATGAGCAGTTCTTC
cdr3_aa: CATTDRTYYNEQFF

v_call: TRBV3-1/TRBV3-2
j_call: TRBJ2-7
d_call: NA
clone_size: NA
cdr3_nt: TGTGCCAGCAGCCAAGACTTGGGACACCACTACGAGCAGTACTTC
cdr3_aa: CASSQDLGHHYEQYF

v_call: TRBV29-1
j_call: TRBJ2-7
d_call: TRBD2
clone_size: NA
cdr3_nt: TGCAGCGTTTCGCGCGGGGGCGAGCAGTACTTC
cdr3_aa: CSVSRGGEQYF

v_call: TRBV30
j_call: TRBJ1-1
d_call: NA
clone_size: few
cdr3_nt: TGTGCCTGGAGTGTCCCGGACATATGGTATTCGTCGGGCACTGAAGCTTTCTTT
cdr3_aa: CAWSVPDIWYSSGTEAFF